This entry concerns a single TCR beta chain. The ends were cut back, 7 bases at V and 8 bases at J, with 20 bases in the middle. Germline V gene lookup returns CDR1 MNHEY and CDR2 SMNVEV (reference sequence). The CDR3 length is 14 residues. The entry originates in a study of T cell responses to AZD1222 COVID-19 vaccine. Sequencing used immunoSEQ multiplex PCR; TCRdb keeps in-frame clones, though not all of them. The data hold about 180,000 clones, with 90% observed a single time. J is TRBJ1-2 and V is TRBV27; D gene ambiguous. The TCR was taken from an adult in good health. The sequencing used peripheral blood, collected on day 0 of AZD1222 vaccination. The CDR3 region has the DNA TGTGCCAGCAACCCATCCACTAGGGTGGAGGGCTACACCTTC. This sequence encodes CASNPSTRVEGYTF.